The sample holds one count of the clone carrying this T cell receptor beta chain. As yet, its antigen is unknown. These data come from a study of T cell responses to AZD1222 COVID-19 vaccine. Study-wide results and limits: Possibly, clonal diversity was underestimated; donors were largely white British and included more females. Recipients of two AZD1222 doses showed rising Spike-specific TCR breadth and depth. Only after the peak T cell response were repertoires sampled.

The repertoire was sequenced with immunoSEQ multiplex PCR; TCRdb's copy has only in-frame clones and lacks some. The table has about 120,000 clones, around 91% seen once. The CDR3 totals 14 residues. With 4 bases removed from V and 0 bases from J, the gap between germline ends came to 7 bases. Germline lookup yields CDR1 KGHSY and CDR2 FQNENV. The sample was peripheral blood, taken on day 0 of AZD1222 vaccination. The receptor's source is an adult in good health. V usage is TRBV16 and J usage is TRBJ1-3; no clear D. The CDR3 region is CASSPQVSGNTIYF. As DNA, the CDR3 is TGTGCCAGCAGCCCCCAAGTCTCTGGAAACACCATATATTTT.